This T cell receptor (beta chain) was observed in a study of T cells in localized non-small cell lung cancer. The V and J ends lost 7 bases and 5 bases respectively, with 12 bases between them. CDR1 is MNHNS and CDR2 is SASEGT in the germline V gene. The length of the CDR3 is 13 residues. Only in-frame clones appear in the TCRdb table, and some are missing; sequencing was by immunoSEQ multiplex PCR. The sample comprises some 64,000 clones, 85% to 90% of which are singletons, and almost 2% rests with the top ten. Points from the study as a whole: Tumor trailed uninvolved adjacent lung in T cell clonality, which peaked there. Heterogeneity remains possible, as sequencing covered one tumor region only. Researchers found a median around 61 of the top 100 tumor clones in adjacent lung.

This clone has more than one count but fewer than ten. Its antigen is unknown. This chain uses TRBV6-1 with TRBJ1-5; D remains ambiguous. The sequencing used peripheral blood, collected before any cancer treatment. This sequence was found in a woman aged 40-69 years with stage I lung adenocarcinoma. CDR3 sequence (DNA): TGTGCCAGCAACGCACAGTGGGATCAGCCCCAGCATTTT. This codes for CASNAQWDQPQHF.